This TCR beta chain emerged from a study of T cell repertoires in urothelial bladder cancer (dated by TCRdb to about 2019). Notes on the research overall: Of the approximately 12 resected lesions, three were clinical stage cT0, three were cTa, three were cT1 and three were cT2 or greater. TCR repertoire clonality in bladder tumors was compared with TCR repertoire clonality in benign bladder inflammation. Around 11 patients who had bladder lesions and were undergoing transurethral resection were prospectively identified. Around 11 resected bladder lesions, consisting of urothelial carcinoma (UC+) and benign (UC-) specimens, were examined. What the study reported, not specific to this receptor: A single T-cell clone reached up to about 17% of infiltrating lymphocytes in carcinoma specimens, compared with 1.5% to 2% in benign specimens. The median percentage of tumor infiltrating lymphocytes was roughly 2% in carcinoma specimens and approximately 12% in benign specimens. Urothelial carcinoma specimens had fewer T cells than benign specimens, with medians of approximately 5,500 and 24,000.

Comment on this clone: Its recognized antigen is unknown. No per-base quality is available; no much larger clone lies one base away.

The CDR3 covers 14 residues, taking in both the cysteine and the phenylalanine. The retained sequence is limited to the CDR3, 42 bases, with the frame set at the first base. From the germline V gene, CDR1 is SNHLY and CDR2 is FYNNEI. Trimming takes 4 bases from V and 4 bases from J, and the germline ends sit 11 bases apart. Bladder lesion specimens were obtained at transurethral resection and were stored at -80C. DNA was isolated from bladder specimens obtained during transurethral resection. The immunoSEQ assay was used to sequence the CDR3 region of the TCR beta chain. Per the original workflow: T-cell fraction, clonal dominance and maximum TCR clone frequency were calculated for each specimen. The clones in this table, taken by TCRdb from immuneACCESS, are in-frame only. Not every clone is retained; where verified, under half of the shortfall comes from an unresolved V gene, and the cause of the rest is unknown. The V and J calls and clone size come from that table; D and trimming were worked out from the DNA. This sample comprises 13,000 or so clones, around three fifths of them detected only once. Jointly, the top ten make up approximately 9% of the sample.

This clonotype was sampled from a human donor with urothelial carcinoma. This receptor chain uses TRBV2 and TRBJ2-1; the D gene assignment is ambiguous. Sequencing input: tumor-infiltrating cells from bladder cancer. The nucleotides are TGTGCCAGCAGTGCCCAAGGCCAGTACAATGAGCAGTTCTTC. Its translation is CASSAQGQYNEQFF.